The clone carrying this T cell receptor (beta chain) was detected once. As yet, its antigen is unknown. The CDR3 is made up of 14 amino acids. Trimming stripped 1 base from V and 8 bases from J, with 12 bases between. Germline lookup yields CDR1 SGHVS and CDR2 FQNEAQ. The sample belongs to a study of cytomegalovirus exposure and HLA in healthy donors. The primer mix had 60 Vbeta and 13 Jbeta primers. Here immunoSEQ multiplex PCR was the method, and the copy in TCRdb shows in-frame clones only, minus some. The repertoire has approximately 170,000 clones, roughly four fifths of them found once; the top ten carry about 1.4%. Study observations and caveats: In a later analysis, a missense DCLRE1C variant was linked to TCR beta V- and J-gene trimming.

Source material: PBMCs. The TCR was taken from a man between 40 and 49 years old in good health and CMV-seronegative. This rearrangement joins TRBV7-8 to TRBJ2-1; possibly TRBD1 for D (5 bases). The CDR3 spells CASSLEAGRDEQFF. In DNA, the CDR3 is TGTGCCAGCAGCTTAGAGGCAGGGCGCGATGAGCAGTTCTTC.